Listed here are 19 T cell receptor beta chains from one sample, sequenced in a study of blood T cell repertoires in COVID-19 (TCRdb year 2020). Library prep was done by the immunoSEQ multiplex PCR assay. In TCRdb, the immuneACCESS table is reduced to in-frame sequences with V and J assigned. These tables do not hold every clone; where another copy was compared, an unresolved V gene accounts for under half, and the others remain unexplained. Within this sample are about 50,000 clones, with about four fifths of them counted one time only. Of the sample, approximately 6.1% is held by the ten largest clones. The sample taken for sequencing was peripheral blood. Receptors originate from a woman older than 75 with acute or convalescent COVID-19.

The chain carries TRBV12-3 or TRBV12-4 and TRBJ1-2; 9 bases agree with TRBD1. This CDR3 is built from 13 residues. The V gene end was trimmed by 6 bases and the J gene end by 7 bases; junction bases not matched to a gene: 6. The CDR3 bases are TGTGCCAGCAGACTTGGGACAGGGATTGGCTACACCTTC. Translating it yields CASRLGTGIGYTF.

The V gene is TRBV5-1, the J gene TRBJ1-6; 8 nucleotides align to TRBD1. V lost 0 bases and J lost 9; bases outside the gene matches: 11. The CDR3 is 17 amino acids. Germline lookup yields CDR1 SGHRS and CDR2 YFSETQ. For the CDR3, the DNA is TGCGCCAGCAGCTTGGGTCGGACAGGGCATTTAAGTTCACCCCTCCACTTT. Protein product: CASSLGRTGHLSSPLHF.

This chain uses TRBV6-6 with TRBJ2-3; D possibly corresponds to TRBD1 (6 bases). This CDR3 is 14 amino acids long. The germline gives CDR1 MNHNY, CDR2 SVGAGI (reference sequence). The V gene lost 2 bases and the J gene lost 2 bases, with 8 bases spanning the gap. In DNA form, the CDR3 reads TGTGCCAGCAGTTACGACAGGAACACAGATACGCAGTATTTT. Translated: CASSYDRNTDTQYF.

This chain connects TRBV7-2 to TRBJ1-3; no firm D call. The germline V and J ends were trimmed by 1 base and 0 bases, with 4 bases remaining between them. The length of the CDR3 is 14 residues. Germline V gene sequence: CDR1 SGHTA, CDR2 FQGNSA. Here the CDR3 reads CASSLGSSGNTIYF. DNA of the CDR3: TGTGCCAGCAGCTTAGGCAGCTCTGGAAACACCATATATTTT.

This rearrangement joins TRBV7-3 to TRBJ2-3; D remains unclear. V lost 5 bases, J lost 1 base, and 10 bases lay in between. CDR3 size: 14 residues. Germline CDR1 is SGHTA and CDR2 is FQGTGA. The CDR3: CASSLNSRTDTQYF. The CDR3 DNA follows: TGTGCCAGCAGCCTAAACTCCCGCACAGATACGCAGTATTTT.

The chain employs TRBV10-1 and TRBJ1-5, with 7 bases aligning to TRBD1. Losses at the gene ends were 6 bases for V and 4 bases for J; bases not matched to a gene: 9. Per the germline V gene, CDR1 is WNHNN and CDR2 is SYGVQD (reference sequence). The CDR3 runs to 15 residues. The DNA for the CDR3 is TGCGCCAGCAGCGACGGGACAGAAGTTAATCAGCCCCAGCATTTT. It specifies CASSDGTEVNQPQHF.

The V call is TRBV19, the J call TRBJ2-3, with D tentatively TRBD1 (7 bases). Trimming left V 10 bases short and J 1 base short, with 12 bases between. Looked up from germline, CDR1 is LNHDA and CDR2 is SQIVND (reference sequence). This CDR3 comprises 13 residues. CDR3 amino acids: CATSRGGTDTQYF. The CDR3, as DNA: TGTGCCACCAGCAGGGGGGGCACAGATACGCAGTATTTT.

The rearrangement joins TRBV7-2 to TRBJ2-2; D is unclear. V was pared by 1 base and J by 1 base, with 10 bases between. Germline loops: CDR1 SGHTA, CDR2 FQGNSA. The CDR3 sequence is 16 residues long. The CDR3 region has the DNA TGTGCCAGCAGCTTAGTGTACGGGTTGAACACCGGGGAGCTGTTTTTT. Amino acid sequence: CASSLVYGLNTGELFF.

The genes are TRBV4-2 and TRBJ1-1, with TRBD1 matching 9 bases. Germline V gives CDR1 LGHNA, CDR2 YNFKEQ. This CDR3 spans 17 amino acids. Trimming at V came to 0 bases and at J to 4 bases, leaving 9 bases not matched to a gene. The CDR3 nucleotides are TGTGCCAGCAGCCAAGATCCCCACAGGGGGCGAGGCACTGAAGCTTTCTTT. Its protein product is CASSQDPHRGRGTEAFF.

This chain joins TRBV5-4 and TRBJ1-5; 8 bases fit TRBD1. In germline, CDR1 is SGHNT, CDR2 YYREEE (reference sequence). This CDR3 has 13 residues. V lost 3 bases to trimming and J lost 7 bases; unmatched junction nucleotides: 3. CDR3 residues: CASSSGQGQPQHF. The CDR3 region has the DNA TGTGCCAGCAGCTCAGGACAGGGACAGCCCCAGCATTTT.

J is TRBJ1-2 and V is TRBV6-5, with 10 bases aligning to TRBD1. The trim removed 2 bases at V and 4 bases at J, leaving 1 base unmatched. CDR1 is MNHEY and CDR2 is SVGAGI in the germline V gene. This CDR3 has 14 amino acids. The CDR3 protein is CASSYGTGAYGYTF. The CDR3, as DNA: TGTGCCAGCAGTTACGGGACAGGGGCCTATGGCTACACCTTC.

This clone was seen once. The chain has TRBV7-6 and TRBJ2-7, with D perhaps TRBD1 (6 bases). Germline CDR1 and CDR2: SGHVS and FNYEAQ. The CDR3 runs 14 residues. The V and J ends lost 5 bases and 5 bases respectively, with 16 bases between them. The CDR3 spells CASSPQGLWNEQYF. CDR3 coding DNA: TGTGCCAGCAGCCCCCAGGGGTTGTGGAACGAGCAGTACTTC.

Only a few counts were recorded for this clone. The same CDR3 arises from other DNA sequences in this sample as well. The chain uses TRBV5-6 and TRBJ1-2, with 7 bases fitting TRBD1. This CDR3 has 15 residues. Per germline, CDR1 SGHDT and CDR2 YYEEEE. J gave up 4 bases and V 1 base, and 7 bases lay outside the gene matches. CDR3 amino acids: CASSLINRDSYGYTF. CDR3 bases: TGTGCCAGCAGCTTGATCAACCGGGACAGCTATGGCTACACCTTC.

The gene calls are TRBV29-1 and TRBJ1-5, with unresolved D. The ends were cut back, 5 bases at V and 7 bases at J, with 12 bases in the middle. The CDR3 spans 12 residues. Germline V gene sequence: CDR1 SQVTM, CDR2 ANQGSEA. In DNA, the CDR3 is TGCAGCGTTCTCGAGGGTCTGCAGCCCCAGCATTTT. Translated: CSVLEGLQPQHF.

The chain links TRBV11-2 to TRBJ1-1; D uncertain. Germline CDR1 SGHAT, CDR2 FQNNGV. This CDR3 comprises 14 residues. V was clipped by 1 base and J by 2 bases, with 8 bases between them. The CDR3 region has the DNA TGTGCCAGCAGCTTAGTGGTGACAAACACTGAAGCTTTCTTT. It specifies CASSLVVTNTEAFF.

In this sample, this clone turned up once. CDR3 amino acids: CASSSLTENTEAFF. CDR3 DNA sequence: TGTGCCAGCAGTTCCCTGACAGAAAACACTGAAGCTTTCTTT. This chain links TRBV6-5 with TRBJ1-1; tentative D call: TRBD1 (5 bases). Trimming stripped 4 bases from V and 2 bases from J, with 11 bases between. Per germline, CDR1 MNHEY and CDR2 SVGAGI. The CDR3 covers 14 residues.

This chain joins TRBV30 and TRBJ1-3, with D perhaps TRBD1 (5 bases). V lost 5 bases and J lost 10, with 21 bases in between. Per germline, CDR1 GTSNPN and CDR2 SVGIG (reference sequence). This CDR3 contains 14 residues. Here the CDR3 DNA reads TGTGCCTGGGGCCCCGGGAGGGGTTATCGTACCATATATTTT. Translating gives CAWGPGRGYRTIYF.

The CDR3, as DNA: TGTGCCAGCTCAGAGAGACAGGGGCCTCCGGCTGGCTACACCTTC. It codes for CASSERQGPPAGYTF. The J gene is TRBJ1-2, the V gene TRBV18, with 8 bases fitting TRBD1. This CDR3 is 15 amino acids long. V gave up 5 bases and J gave up 7 bases; unmatched junction bases: 12. Germline loops: CDR1 KGHSH, CDR2 LQKENI. Variable domain in full (rest from reference TRBV18 and TRBJ1-2): NAGVMQNPRHLVRRRGQEARLRCSPMKGHSHVYWYRQLPEEGLKFMVYLQKENIIDESGMPKERFSAEFPKEGPSILRIQQVVRGDSAAYFCASSERQGPPAGYTFGSGTRLTVV.

This clone was observed a few times. This chain uses TRBV5-1 with TRBJ2-7, with 9 bases lining up with TRBD1. The length of the CDR3 is 15 residues. After removal of 4 bases from V and 6 bases from J, the junction contained 11 bases not matched to a gene. The V gene's germline CDR1 is SGHRS and CDR2 YFSETQ. This CDR3 reads CASSQTGTGWSEQYF. The CDR3 DNA reads as TGCGCCAGCAGCCAAACCGGGACAGGGTGGAGCGAGCAGTACTTC.